These 14 T cell receptor beta chains share one sample of origin, sequenced in a study of T cells in Graves' hyperthyroidism and ophthalmopathy. RNA transcripts provided the source from which TCR beta CDR3 regions were amplified. The study used the HTBI primer set for a first-round RT-PCR of the TCR CDR3. One entry per CDR3 protein results from TCRdb running MiXCR on the multiplex PCR reads. This sample yields approximately 530,000 distinct CDR3 sequences, of which roughly 17% are seen a single time; 15% to 20% belongs to the top ten. The specimen was blood. The receptor source for this set is a woman younger than 35 with Graves' hyperthyroidism.

This clonotype was seen repeatedly, ten times or more. This sequence joins TRBV2 and TRBJ2-5; 11 bases are shared with TRBD2. The CDR3 is made up of 14 amino acids. V shed 6 bases and J 2 bases; nucleotides not matched to a gene: 2. Germline-derived CDR1 and CDR2 are SNHLY and FYNNEI. This chain's CDR3 is CASRTSGNQETQYF. As DNA, the CDR3 is TGTGCCAGCAGGACTAGCGGGAATCAAGAGACCCAGTACTTC.

This clonotype was picked up many times. The rearrangement uses TRBV29-1 and TRBJ1-1; D remains unclear. Germline V gene sequence: CDR1 SQVTM, CDR2 ANQGSEA. With 0 bases removed from V and 1 base from J, the gap between germline ends came to 3 bases. CDR3 length equals 12 residues. The CDR3 DNA is TGCAGCGTTGAAGATAGGAACACTGAAGCTTTCTTT. Translation gives CSVEDRNTEAFF.

The sample holds many counts of this clonotype. The V call is TRBV5-1, the J call TRBJ1-1, with 9 positions matching TRBD1. Germline CDR1 is SGHRS and CDR2 is YFSETQ. J was trimmed by 4 bases and V by 1 base; bases with no gene match: 5. The CDR3 contains 15 residues. This chain's CDR3 is CASSLLVDRGTEAFF. CDR3 DNA: TGCGCCAGCAGCTTGTTGGTGGACAGGGGCACTGAAGCTTTCTTT. The variable domain in full, completed from reference TRBV5-1 and TRBJ1-1, reads KAGVTQTPRYLIKTRGQQVTLSCSPISGHRSVSWYQQTPGQGLQFLFEYFSETQRNKGNFPGRFSGRQFSNSRSEMNVSTLELGDSALYLCASSLLVDRGTEAFFGQGTRLTVV.

This clonotype was counted between two and nine times. The chain combines TRBV4-3 with TRBJ2-6; D may be TRBD1 or TRBD2 (6 bases each). The CDR3 sequence is 16 residues long. The germline V gene has CDR1 LGHNA and CDR2 YSLEER. With 0 bases removed from V and 2 bases from J, the gap between germline ends came to 8 bases. CDR3 sequence: CASSQEEGAGANVLTF. CDR3 bases: TGCGCCAGCAGCCAAGAGGAGGGGGCTGGGGCCAACGTCCTGACTTTC.

Only one count was recorded for this clonotype. A much larger clone lies a single base off, so this may be a read error. The chain employs TRBV20-1 and TRBJ2-3, with D hard to call. CDR3 length equals 15 residues. The germline V gene has CDR1 DFQATT and CDR2 SNEGSKA (reference sequence). This CDR3 is CGGPLAAASTDTQYF. CDR3 DNA: TGCGGTGGGCCTTTGGCGGCCGCTAGCACAGATACGCAGTATTTT.

This clonotype was seen at least ten times. The DNA for the CDR3 is TGTGCCAGCAGTGAAGCGCTTAATGAAGCTTTCTTT. Protein sequence: CASSEALNEAFF. The chain couples TRBV6-1 to TRBJ1-1; the D is unclear. The CDR3 is 12 amino acids. Germline CDR1 and CDR2: MNHNS and SASEGT. The V end was cut by 0 bases, the J end by 7 bases, with 6 bases between.

CDR3 nucleotide sequence: TGTGCCAGCAGCAGGACAGTAATCTATGGCTACACCTTC. It codes for CASSRTVIYGYTF. The rearrangement uses TRBV12-3 or TRBV12-4 and TRBJ1-2; TRBD1 might be the D (6 bases). The length of the CDR3 is 13 residues. V was pared by 6 bases and J by 4 bases, with 12 bases between.

This clonotype occurred many times. The V call is TRBV20-1, the J call TRBJ2-7, with unresolved D. The germline V gene encodes CDR1 DFQATT and CDR2 SNEGSKA (reference sequence). The CDR3 is 14 amino acids. The V gene lost 5 bases and the J gene lost 7 bases, with 21 bases spanning the gap. The chain's CDR3 is CSALDRAQVWEQYF. The CDR3 DNA is TGCAGTGCTTTAGACCGGGCCCAGGTGTGGGAGCAGTACTTC.

A single count supports this clonotype. The J gene is TRBJ2-5, the V gene TRBV18, with D unresolved. The CDR3 runs 14 residues. V dropped 0 bases and J dropped 5 bases, with 10 bases sitting between them. Germline V gene sequence: CDR1 KGHSH, CDR2 LQKENI. For the CDR3, the DNA is TGTGCCAGCTCACCACCGGGGTTCAGGGAGACCCAGTACTTC. The encoded protein is CASSPPGFRETQYF.

The V call is TRBV20-1, the J call TRBJ2-7; 10 bases agree with TRBD2. Losses at the gene ends were 5 bases for V and 2 bases for J; bases not matched to a gene: 6. The CDR3 contains 14 residues. CDR1 DFQATT and CDR2 SNEGSKA come from the germline V gene (reference sequence). CDR3 nucleotides: TGCAGTGCTGACGGACTAGCGGATCCCTACGAGCAGTACTTC. Translated: CSADGLADPYEQYF.

In this sample, this clonotype turned up many times. V and J are TRBV3-1 and TRBJ1-2; D is unresolved. Germline V gene sequence: CDR1 LGHDT, CDR2 YNNKEL (reference sequence). With 1 base removed from V and 2 bases from J, the gap between germline ends came to 5 bases. The CDR3 totals 13 residues. This CDR3 is CASSQAQNYGYTF. As DNA, the CDR3 is TGTGCCAGCAGCCAAGCACAGAACTATGGCTACACCTTC.

About this clonotype itself: With a much larger clone just one base away, this may be a read error. This chain connects TRBV30 to TRBJ1-1; D may be TRBD1 (6 bases). The CDR3 runs 15 residues. Trimming left V 4 bases short and J 6 bases short, with 21 bases between. The germline CDR1 and CDR2 sequences are GTSNPN and SVGIG (reference sequence). The CDR3 bases are TGTGCCTGGAACTCTGGGACACACCTGGACCCTGAAGCTTTCTTT. Protein: CAWNSGTHLDPEAFF.

In this sample, this clonotype turned up many times. V and J are TRBV12-3 or TRBV12-4 and TRBJ2-7, with a possible D match to TRBD1 (6 bases). V was clipped by 3 bases and J by 5 bases, with 11 bases between them. This CDR3 is 13 amino acids long. CDR3 in amino acids: CASSFAGDNEQYF. For the CDR3, the DNA is TGTGCCAGCAGTTTCGCAGGGGACAACGAGCAGTACTTC.

The chain couples TRBV7-6 to TRBJ2-1, with TRBD2 as a possible D gene (5 bases). Germline assignment: CDR1 SGHVS and CDR2 FNYEAQ. The ends were cut back, 1 base at V and 9 bases at J, with 13 bases in the middle. This CDR3 region has 14 residues. The CDR3 protein is CASSLGTAGSEQFF. CDR3 sequence (DNA): TGTGCCAGCAGCTTAGGGACGGCGGGTAGTGAGCAGTTCTTC.